This TCR beta chain was sequenced in a study of blood T cell repertoires in COVID-19. Assay: immunoSEQ multiplex PCR; the TCRdb copy retains only in-frame clones and omits some. The table includes about 200,000 clones, roughly three quarters detected once. Germline lookup yields CDR1 MRHNA and CDR2 SNTAGT. The CDR3 is made up of 17 amino acids. With V trimmed by 2 bases and J by 4 bases, 9 bases remained unmatched. This chain joins TRBV6-4 and TRBJ2-3, with 10 bases identical to TRBD2. Sequencing was performed on peripheral blood. This TCR came from a woman between 40 and 55 years old with COVID-19, enrolled during active disease. DNA of the CDR3: TGTGCCAGCAGTGACCCTCAGAGCGGGGGGGCGGCAGATACGCAGTATTTT. It encodes CASSDPQSGGAADTQYF.